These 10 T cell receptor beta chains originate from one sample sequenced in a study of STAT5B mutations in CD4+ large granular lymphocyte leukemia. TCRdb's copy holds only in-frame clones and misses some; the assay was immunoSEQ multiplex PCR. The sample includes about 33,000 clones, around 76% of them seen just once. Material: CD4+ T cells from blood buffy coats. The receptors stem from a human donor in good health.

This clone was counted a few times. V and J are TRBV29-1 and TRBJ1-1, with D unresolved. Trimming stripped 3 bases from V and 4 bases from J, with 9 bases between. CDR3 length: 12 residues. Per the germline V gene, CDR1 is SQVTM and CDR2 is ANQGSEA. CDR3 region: CSVEIRGTEAFF. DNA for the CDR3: TGCAGCGTTGAGATTCGGGGCACTGAAGCTTTCTTT.

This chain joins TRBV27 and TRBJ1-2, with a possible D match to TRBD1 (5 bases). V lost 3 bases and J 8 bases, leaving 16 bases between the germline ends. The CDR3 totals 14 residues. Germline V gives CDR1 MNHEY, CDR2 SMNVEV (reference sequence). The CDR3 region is CASSFSGPKRGYTF. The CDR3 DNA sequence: TGTGCCAGCAGTTTCTCGGGACCTAAGAGGGGCTACACCTTC.

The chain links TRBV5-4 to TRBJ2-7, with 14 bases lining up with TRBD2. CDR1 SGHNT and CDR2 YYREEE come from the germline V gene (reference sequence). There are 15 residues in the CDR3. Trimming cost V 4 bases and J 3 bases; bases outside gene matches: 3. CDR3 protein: CASSPGLAGGYEQYF. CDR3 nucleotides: TGTGCCAGCAGCCCCGGACTAGCGGGGGGCTACGAGCAGTACTTC. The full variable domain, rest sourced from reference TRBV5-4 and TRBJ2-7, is ETGVTQSPTHLIKTRGQQVTLRCSSQSGHNTVSWYQQALGQGPQFIFQYYREEENGRGNFPPRFSGLQFPNYSSELNVNALELDDSALYLCASSPGLAGGYEQYFGPGTRLTVT.

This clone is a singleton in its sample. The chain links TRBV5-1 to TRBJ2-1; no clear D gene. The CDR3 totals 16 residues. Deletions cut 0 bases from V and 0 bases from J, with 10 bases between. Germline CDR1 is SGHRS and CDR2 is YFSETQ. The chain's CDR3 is CASSLAVMSSYNEQFF. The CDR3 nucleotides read TGCGCCAGCAGCTTGGCCGTAATGAGCTCCTACAATGAGCAGTTCTTC.

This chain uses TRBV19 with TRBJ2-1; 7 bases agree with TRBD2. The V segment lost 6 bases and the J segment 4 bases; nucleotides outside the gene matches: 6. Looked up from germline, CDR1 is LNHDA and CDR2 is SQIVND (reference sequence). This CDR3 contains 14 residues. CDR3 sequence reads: CASRRGRGYNEQFF. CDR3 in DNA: TGTGCCAGTAGGCGCGGGAGAGGTTACAATGAGCAGTTCTTC.

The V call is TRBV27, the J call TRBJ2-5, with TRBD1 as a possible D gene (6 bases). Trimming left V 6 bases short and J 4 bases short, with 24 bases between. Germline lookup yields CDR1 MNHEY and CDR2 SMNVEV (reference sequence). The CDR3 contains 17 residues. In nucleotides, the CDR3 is TGTGCCAGCAGCCCCACACCATTCCAGGGGATAGGAGAGACCCAGTACTTC. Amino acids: CASSPTPFQGIGETQYF.

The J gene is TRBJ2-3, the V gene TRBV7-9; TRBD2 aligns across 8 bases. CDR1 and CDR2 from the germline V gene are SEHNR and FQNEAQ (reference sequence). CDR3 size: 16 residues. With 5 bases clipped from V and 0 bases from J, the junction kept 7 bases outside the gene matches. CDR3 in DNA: TGTGCCAGCAGCCCTCGTAGCGGGGCTAGCACAGATACGCAGTATTTT. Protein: CASSPRSGASTDTQYF.

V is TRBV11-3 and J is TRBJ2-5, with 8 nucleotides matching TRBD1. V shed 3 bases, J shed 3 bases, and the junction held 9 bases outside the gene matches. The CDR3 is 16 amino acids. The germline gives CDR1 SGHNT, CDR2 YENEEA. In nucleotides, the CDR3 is TGTGCCAGCAGCTTCGGACAGGGACAGTTAGAAGAGACCCAGTACTTC. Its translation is CASSFGQGQLEETQYF.

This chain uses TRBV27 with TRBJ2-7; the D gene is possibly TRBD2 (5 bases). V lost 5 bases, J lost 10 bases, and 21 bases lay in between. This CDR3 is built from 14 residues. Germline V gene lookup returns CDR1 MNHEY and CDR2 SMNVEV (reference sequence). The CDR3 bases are TGTGCCAGCAGTGACTATTTTGTGGGGAGATCCCAGTACTTC. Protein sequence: CASSDYFVGRSQYF.

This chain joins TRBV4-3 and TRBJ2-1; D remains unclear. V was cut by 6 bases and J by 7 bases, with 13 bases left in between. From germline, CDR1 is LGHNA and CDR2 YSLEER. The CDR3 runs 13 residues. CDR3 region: CASSQMRGNEQFF. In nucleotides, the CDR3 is TGCGCCAGCAGTCAGATGCGAGGAAATGAGCAGTTCTTC.